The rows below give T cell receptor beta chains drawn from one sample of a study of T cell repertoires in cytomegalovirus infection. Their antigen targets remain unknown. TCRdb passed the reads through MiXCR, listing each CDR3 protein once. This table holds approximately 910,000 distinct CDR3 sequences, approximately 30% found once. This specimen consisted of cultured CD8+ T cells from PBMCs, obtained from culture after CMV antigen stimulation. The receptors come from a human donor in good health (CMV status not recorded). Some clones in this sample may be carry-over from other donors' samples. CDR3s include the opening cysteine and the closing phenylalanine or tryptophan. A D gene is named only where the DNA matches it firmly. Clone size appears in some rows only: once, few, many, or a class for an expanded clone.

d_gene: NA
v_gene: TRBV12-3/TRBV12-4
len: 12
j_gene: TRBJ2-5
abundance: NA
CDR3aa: CASSLLEGTQYF
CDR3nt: TGTGCCAGCAGTTTACTAGAGGGGACCCAGTACTTC

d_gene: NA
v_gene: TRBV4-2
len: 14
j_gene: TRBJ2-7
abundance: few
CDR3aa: CASSQVGTTYEQYF
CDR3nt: TGTGCCAGCAGCCAAGTAGGGACAACCTACGAGCAGTACTTC

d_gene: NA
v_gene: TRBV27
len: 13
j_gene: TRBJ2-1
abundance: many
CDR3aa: CGSSGTPFREQFF
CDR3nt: TGTGGCTCGTCCGGGACACCTTTCCGTGAGCAGTTCTTC

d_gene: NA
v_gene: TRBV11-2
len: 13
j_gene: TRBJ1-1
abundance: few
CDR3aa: CASNGGLGTEAFF
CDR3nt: TGTGCCAGCAACGGGGGGCTTGGCACTGAAGCTTTCTTT

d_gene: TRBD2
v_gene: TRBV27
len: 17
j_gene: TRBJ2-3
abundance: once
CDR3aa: CASSFPGLAGRGDTQYF
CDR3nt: TGTGCCAGCAGTTTCCCGGGACTAGCGGGGAGAGGAGATACGCAGTATTTT

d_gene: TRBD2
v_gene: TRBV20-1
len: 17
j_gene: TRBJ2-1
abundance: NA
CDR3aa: CSARPSGGLSSYNEQFF
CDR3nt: TGCAGTGCTAGACCCAGCGGGGGGCTTAGCTCCTACAATGAGCAGTTCTTC

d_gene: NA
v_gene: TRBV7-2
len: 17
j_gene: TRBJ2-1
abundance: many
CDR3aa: CASSLARAGEGYNEQFF
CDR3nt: TGTGCCAGCAGCTTAGCGCGGGCAGGGGAGGGTTACAATGAGCAGTTCTTC

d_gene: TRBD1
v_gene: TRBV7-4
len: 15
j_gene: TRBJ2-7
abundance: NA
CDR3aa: CASSFPGQGAWEQYF
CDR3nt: TGTGCCAGCAGCTTCCCGGGACAGGGGGCTTGGGAGCAGTACTTC

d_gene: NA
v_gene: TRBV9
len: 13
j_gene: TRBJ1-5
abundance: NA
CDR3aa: CASSVRGDQPQHF
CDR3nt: TGTGCCAGCAGCGTCCGGGGGGACCAGCCCCAGCATTTT

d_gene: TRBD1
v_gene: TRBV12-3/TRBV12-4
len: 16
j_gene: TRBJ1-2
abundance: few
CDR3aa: CASRASSGQGDNGYTF
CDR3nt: TGTGCCAGCAGGGCCTCCTCGGGACAGGGCGACAATGGCTACACCTTC

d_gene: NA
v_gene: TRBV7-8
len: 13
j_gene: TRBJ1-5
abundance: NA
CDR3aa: CASSAVGGQPQHF
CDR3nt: TGTGCCAGCAGCGCTGTAGGGGGGCAGCCCCAGCATTTT

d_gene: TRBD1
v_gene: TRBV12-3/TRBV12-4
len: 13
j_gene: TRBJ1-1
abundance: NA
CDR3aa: CASSTGTVTEAFF
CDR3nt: TGTGCCAGCAGTACCGGGACAGTGACTGAAGCTTTCTTT

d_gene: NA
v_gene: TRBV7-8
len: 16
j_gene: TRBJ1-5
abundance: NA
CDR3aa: CANSLARGVVNQPQHF
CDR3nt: TGTGCCAACAGCTTAGCGCGAGGGGTCGTCAATCAGCCCCAGCATTTT

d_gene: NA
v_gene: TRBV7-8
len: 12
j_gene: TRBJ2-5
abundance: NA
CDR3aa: CASHASQETQYF
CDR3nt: TGTGCCAGCCACGCCTCTCAAGAGACCCAGTACTTC

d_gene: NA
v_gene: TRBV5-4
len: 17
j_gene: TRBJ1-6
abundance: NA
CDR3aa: CASSSDGPYSYNSPLHF
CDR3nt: TGTGCCAGCAGCTCGGACGGACCCTACTCCTATAATTCACCCCTCCACTTT

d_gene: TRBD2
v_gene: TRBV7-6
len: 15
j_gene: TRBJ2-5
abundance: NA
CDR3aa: CASRAGTSEQETQYF
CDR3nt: TGTGCCAGCAGGGCCGGGACTAGCGAACAAGAGACCCAGTACTTC

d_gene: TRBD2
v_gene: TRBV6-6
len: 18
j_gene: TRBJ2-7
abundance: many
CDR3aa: CASSYLLAGGPRAHEQYF
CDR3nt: TGTGCCAGCAGTTATTTACTAGCGGGGGGTCCAAGGGCCCACGAGCAGTACTTC

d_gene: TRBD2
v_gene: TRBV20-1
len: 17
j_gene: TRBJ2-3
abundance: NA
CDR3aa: CSARSGELAGFIDTQYF
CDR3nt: TGCAGTGCTAGAAGTGGGGAACTAGCGGGGTTTATAGATACGCAGTATTTT

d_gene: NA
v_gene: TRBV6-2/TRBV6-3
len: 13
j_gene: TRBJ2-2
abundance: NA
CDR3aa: CASSGVRSGELFF
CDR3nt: TGTGCCAGCAGTGGGGTTCGTTCTGGGGAGCTGTTTTTT

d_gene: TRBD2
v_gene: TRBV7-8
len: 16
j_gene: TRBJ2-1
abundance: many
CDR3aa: CASSSVPSGGAREQFF
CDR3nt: TGTGCCAGCAGTTCCGTCCCCAGCGGGGGGGCCCGGGAGCAGTTCTTC

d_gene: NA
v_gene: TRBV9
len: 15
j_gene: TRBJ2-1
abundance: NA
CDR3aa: CVSSVVHGVVNEQFF
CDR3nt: TGTGTCAGCAGCGTAGTTCATGGCGTCGTCAATGAGCAGTTCTTC

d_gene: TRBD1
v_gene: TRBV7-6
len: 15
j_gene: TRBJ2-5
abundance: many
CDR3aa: CASSLYSGTGETQYF
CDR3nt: TGTGCCAGCAGCCTCTACTCCGGGACAGGAGAGACCCAGTACTTC

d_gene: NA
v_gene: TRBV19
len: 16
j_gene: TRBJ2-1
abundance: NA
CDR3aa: CASSIDLLGAANEQFF
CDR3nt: TGTGCCAGTAGTATAGATCTATTGGGCGCGGCTAATGAGCAGTTCTTC

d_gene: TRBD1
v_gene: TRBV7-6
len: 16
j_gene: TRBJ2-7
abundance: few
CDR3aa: CASSGADRGKVYEQYF
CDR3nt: TGTGCCAGCAGCGGAGCGGACAGGGGAAAAGTCTACGAGCAGTACTTC

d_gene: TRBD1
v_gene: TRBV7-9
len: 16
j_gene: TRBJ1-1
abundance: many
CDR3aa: CASSAPSDRLLTEAFF
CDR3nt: TGTGCCAGCAGCGCACCCTCGGACAGGCTCTTAACTGAAGCTTTCTTT

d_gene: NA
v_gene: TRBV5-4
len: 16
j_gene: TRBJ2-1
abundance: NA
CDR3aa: CASSGDRSSSYNEQFF
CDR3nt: TGTGCCAGCAGCGGAGACCGCAGTAGCTCCTACAATGAGCAGTTCTTC

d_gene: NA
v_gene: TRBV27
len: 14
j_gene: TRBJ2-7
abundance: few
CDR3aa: CASSSLVSTYEQYF
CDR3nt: TGTGCCAGCAGTTCTTTGGTTTCTACCTACGAGCAGTACTTC

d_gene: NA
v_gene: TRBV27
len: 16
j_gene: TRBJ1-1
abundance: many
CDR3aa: CASSPDPWGLNTEAFF
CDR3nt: TGTGCCAGCAGTCCCGACCCGTGGGGCCTGAACACTGAAGCTTTCTTT

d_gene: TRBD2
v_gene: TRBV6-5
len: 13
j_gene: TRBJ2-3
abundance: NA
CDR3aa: CASSARGGDTQYF
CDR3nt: TGTGCCAGCAGTGCCCGCGGGGGGGATACGCAGTATTTT

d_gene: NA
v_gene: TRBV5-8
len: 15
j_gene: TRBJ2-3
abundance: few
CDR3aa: CASSFYTEFTDTQYF
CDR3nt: TGTGCCAGCAGCTTCTACACCGAGTTCACAGATACGCAGTATTTT

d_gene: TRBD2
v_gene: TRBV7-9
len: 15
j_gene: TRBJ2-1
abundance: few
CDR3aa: CASSFRGGGSNEQFF
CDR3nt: TGTGCCAGCAGCTTTCGGGGGGGGGGCTCTAATGAGCAGTTCTTC

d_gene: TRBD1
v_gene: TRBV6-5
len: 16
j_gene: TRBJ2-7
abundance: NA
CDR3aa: CASSNRDRKGSYEQYF
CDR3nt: TGTGCCAGCAGTAACCGGGACAGGAAAGGGTCCTACGAGCAGTACTTC

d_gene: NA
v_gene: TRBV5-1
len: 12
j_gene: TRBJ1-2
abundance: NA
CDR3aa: CAVDRGHEGYTF
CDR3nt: TGCGCCGTCGACCGGGGGCATGAAGGCTACACCTTC

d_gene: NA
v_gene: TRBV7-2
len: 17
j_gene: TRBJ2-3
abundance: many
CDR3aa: CASSLVPPVDRTDTQYF
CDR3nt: TGTGCCAGCAGCTTAGTTCCCCCGGTAGACCGCACAGATACGCAGTATTTT

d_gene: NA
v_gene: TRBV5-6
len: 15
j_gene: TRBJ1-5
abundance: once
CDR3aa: CASSLARRPGQPQHF
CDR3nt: TGTGCCAGCAGCTTGGCCAGAAGGCCCGGGCAGCCCCAGCATTTT

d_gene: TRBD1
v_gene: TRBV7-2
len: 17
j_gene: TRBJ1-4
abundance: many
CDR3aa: CASSLVGHGTGDEKLFF
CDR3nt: TGTGCCAGCAGCTTAGTAGGCCACGGGACAGGGGACGAAAAACTGTTTTTT

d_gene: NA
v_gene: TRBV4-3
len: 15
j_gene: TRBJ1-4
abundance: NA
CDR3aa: CASSQDAGMGEKLFF
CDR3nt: TGCGCCAGCAGCCAAGATGCGGGAATGGGGGAAAAACTGTTTTTT

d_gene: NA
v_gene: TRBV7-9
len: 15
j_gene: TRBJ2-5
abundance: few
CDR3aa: CASSFGQGSQETQYF
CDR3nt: TGTGCCAGCAGCTTTGGCCAGGGGTCACAAGAGACCCAGTACTTC

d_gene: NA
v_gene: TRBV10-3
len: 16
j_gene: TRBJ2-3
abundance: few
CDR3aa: CAIREGLATSTDTQYF
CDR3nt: TGTGCCATCAGGGAGGGACTTGCAACTAGCACAGATACGCAGTATTTT

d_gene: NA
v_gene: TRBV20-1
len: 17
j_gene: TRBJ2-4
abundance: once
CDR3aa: CSARAGPLREAKNIQYF
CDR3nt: TGCAGTGCTAGAGCGGGACCCCTCAGGGAAGCCAAAAACATTCAGTACTTC

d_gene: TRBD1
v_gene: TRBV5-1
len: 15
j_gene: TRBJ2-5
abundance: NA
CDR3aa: CASSSTGPYQETLYF
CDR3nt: TGCGCCAGCAGCTCGACAGGGCCCTACCAAGAGACCCTGTACTTC

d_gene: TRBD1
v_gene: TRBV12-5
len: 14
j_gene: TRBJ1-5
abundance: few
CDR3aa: CASGGQSSNQPQHF
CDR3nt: TGTGCTAGTGGGGGACAGAGTAGCAATCAGCCCCAGCATTTT

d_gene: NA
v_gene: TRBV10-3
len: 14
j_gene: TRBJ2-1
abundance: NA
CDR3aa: CAISEPGDGNEQFF
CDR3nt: TGTGCCATCAGTGAGCCGGGGGACGGCAATGAGCAGTTCTTC